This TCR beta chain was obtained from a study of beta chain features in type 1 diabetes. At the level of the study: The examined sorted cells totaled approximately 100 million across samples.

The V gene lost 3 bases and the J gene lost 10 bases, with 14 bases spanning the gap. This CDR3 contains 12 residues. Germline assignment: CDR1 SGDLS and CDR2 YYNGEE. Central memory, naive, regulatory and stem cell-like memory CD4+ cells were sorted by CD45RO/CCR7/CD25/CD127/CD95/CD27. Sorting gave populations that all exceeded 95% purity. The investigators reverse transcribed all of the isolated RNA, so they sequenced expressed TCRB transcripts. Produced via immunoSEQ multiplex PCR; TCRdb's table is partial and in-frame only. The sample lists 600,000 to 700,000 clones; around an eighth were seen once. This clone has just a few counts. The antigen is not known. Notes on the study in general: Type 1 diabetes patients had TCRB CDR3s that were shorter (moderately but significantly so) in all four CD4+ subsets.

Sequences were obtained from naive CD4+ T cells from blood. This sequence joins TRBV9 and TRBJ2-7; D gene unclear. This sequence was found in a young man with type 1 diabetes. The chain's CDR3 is CASSGSVGEQYF. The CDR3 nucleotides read TGTGCCAGCAGCGGATCAGTAGGAGAACAGTACTTC.